The entry below gives a single TCR beta chain sequence along with its context. Its antigen is undetermined. The data derive from a study of STAT5B mutations in CD4+ large granular lymphocyte leukemia. The V gene lost 6 bases and the J gene lost 6 bases, with 15 bases spanning the gap. This CDR3 has 13 residues. The germline V gene encodes CDR1 MNHEY and CDR2 SVGAGI. Healthy controls were blood donor buffy coats. Under the authors' procedure: Lowest detectable productive clonotype frequency was 2.59 x 10-5. The table came from immunoSEQ multiplex PCR; TCRdb's copy has only in-frame clones and leaves some out. V and J calls and clone size are those listed in that table; D and trimming were worked out from the DNA. The profile shows around 38,000 clones, nearly 90% of them singletons. The study, taken as a whole, reports: Top patient clones used TRBV06 genes more often: 8/27 versus 2/35 in controls.

The rearrangement links TRBV6-5 to TRBJ2-7; D gene ambiguous. The clonotype comes from a human donor in good health. The sequenced sample consisted of CD4+ T cells from blood buffy coats. The CDR3 nucleotides read TGTGCCAGCAGCCCGGGTCTGAAACTCGAGCAGTACTTC. This codes for CASSPGLKLEQYF.